A single sample gave rise to the 17 T cell receptor beta chains below, sequenced in a study of blood T cell repertoires in COVID-19. The protocol was immunoSEQ multiplex PCR, while the TCRdb copy is restricted to in-frame clones and leaves out a portion. Of approximately 110,000 clones in the sample, over 65% were seen once. Material: peripheral blood. These receptors all come from a woman aged 55-69 years with acute or convalescent COVID-19.

The CDR3 loop reads CASSFGPGTGDGGTTGELFF. CDR3 nucleotides: TGTGCCAGCAGCTTCGGACCCGGGACAGGGGACGGAGGGACCACCGGGGAGCTGTTTTTT. This sequence joins TRBV11-3 and TRBJ2-2; 10 nucleotides align to TRBD1. CDR1 SGHNT and CDR2 YENEEA come from the germline V gene. The V gene end was trimmed by 3 bases and the J gene end by 4 bases; junction bases not matched to a gene: 17. This CDR3 is 20 amino acids long.

The chain links TRBV24-1 to TRBJ2-1, with D unclear. The CDR3 has 11 amino acids. V was shortened by 9 bases and J by 8 bases, with 10 bases between the two germline ends. Germline CDR1 reads KGHDR; CDR2 reads SFDVKD. This CDR3 is CATGDGDEQFF. Written as DNA, the CDR3 is TGTGCCACCGGAGATGGCGATGAGCAGTTCTTC.

The chain links TRBV2 to TRBJ2-2; possibly TRBD2 for D (5 bases). The CDR3 has 16 amino acids. The germline V gene has CDR1 SNHLY and CDR2 FYNNEI. V was trimmed by 4 bases and J by 6 bases, leaving 18 bases between them. CDR3 coding DNA: TGTGCCAGCAGTGGTGGGCGAGGGCCCAGTTCCGGGGAGCTGTTTTTT. It encodes CASSGGRGPSSGELFF.

V is TRBV6-5 and J is TRBJ1-1, with D maybe TRBD1 (5 bases). Trimming cost V 6 bases and J 6 bases, with 8 bases left between them. The CDR3 consists of 11 residues. Germline assignment: CDR1 MNHEY and CDR2 SVGAGI. The CDR3 sequence: CASRGGAEAFF. CDR3 bases: TGTGCCAGCAGGGGGGGGGCTGAAGCTTTCTTT.

The V and J genes are TRBV6-6 and TRBJ2-3, with TRBD2 matching 13 bases. The CDR3 covers 16 residues. Germline CDR1 is MNHNY and CDR2 is SVGAGI (reference sequence). The junction had 3 bases not matched to a gene; V was cut back by 5 bases and J by 1 base. Written as DNA, the CDR3 is TGTGCCAGCAGTCGAACTAGCGGGAGGGGCACAGATACGCAGTATTTT. Protein product: CASSRTSGRGTDTQYF.

This chain uses TRBV3-1 (or the pseudogene TRBV3-2) with TRBJ1-1; no clear D. V gave up 1 base and J gave up 0 bases, with 9 bases separating them. The CDR3 has 15 residues. Looked up from germline, CDR1 is LGHDT and CDR2 is YNNKEL (reference sequence). The chain's CDR3 is CASSQVGGLNTEAFF. The CDR3 DNA is TGTGCCAGCAGCCAAGTAGGAGGGTTGAACACTGAAGCTTTCTTT.

This chain joins TRBV28 and TRBJ1-3; no clear D gene. The CDR3 runs 15 residues. Trimming left V 5 bases short and J 4 bases short, with 15 bases between. Germline V gene sequence: CDR1 MDHEN, CDR2 SYDVKM. CDR3 protein: CASSPSVVGGNTIYF. CDR3 DNA: TGTGCCAGCAGTCCCTCCGTTGTGGGCGGAAACACCATATATTTT.

V gene TRBV13 combines with J gene TRBJ1-2, with D hard to call. CDR1 and CDR2 from the germline V gene are PRHDT and FYEKMQ (reference sequence). The CDR3 totals 13 residues. V lost 5 bases and J 6 bases, leaving 13 bases between the germline ends. CDR3 amino acids: CASSRDTFNGYTF. The CDR3 bases are TGTGCCAGCAGCCGTGATACATTTAATGGCTACACCTTC.

The chain has TRBV7-9 and TRBJ1-3; D uncertain. Trimming left V 6 bases short and J 0 bases short, with 15 bases between. The V gene's germline CDR1 is SEHNR and CDR2 FQNEAQ (reference sequence). This CDR3 has 16 amino acids. The CDR3 nucleotides are TGTGCCAGCAGGAGGGTTAGCAGGACCTCTGGAAACACCATATATTTT. This codes for CASRRVSRTSGNTIYF. Full variable domain (remainder filled in from reference TRBV7-9 and TRBJ1-3): DTGVSQNPRHKITKRGQNVTFRCDPISEHNRLYWYRQTLGQGPEFLTYFQNEAQLEKSRLLSDRFSAERPKGSFSTLEIQRTEQGDSAMYLCASRRVSRTSGNTIYFGEGSWLTVV.

The chain is built from TRBV6-2 or TRBV6-3 and TRBJ1-1; no firm D call. The CDR3 runs to 12 residues. Germline lookup yields CDR1 MNHEY and CDR2 SVGEGT. Trimming left V 4 bases short and J 4 bases short, with 7 bases between. The CDR3 is CASSWASTEAFF. In DNA, the CDR3 is TGTGCCAGCAGTTGGGCAAGCACTGAAGCTTTCTTT.

As to this clone: A read error may produce the germline difference seen at one junction end. The chain joins TRBV7-2 to TRBJ2-7; tentative D call: TRBD2 (6 bases). The CDR3 totals 16 residues. CDR1 and CDR2 (germline): SGHTA, FQGNSA. The CDR3 spells CASSSTLTSRDPPKDF. Here the CDR3 DNA reads TGTGCCAGCAGCTCCACTCTCACTAGCCGGGATCCTCCGAAGGACTTC.

The J gene is TRBJ1-2, the V gene TRBV5-6, with D tentatively TRBD1 (5 bases). There are 12 residues in the CDR3. CDR1 SGHDT and CDR2 YYEEEE come from the germline V gene. V was shortened by 2 bases and J by 14 bases, with 16 bases between the two germline ends. In DNA, the CDR3 is TGTGCCAGCAGCTTAAAAGGGGCCCCTTGGACCTTC. Protein product: CASSLKGAPWTF.

V and J are TRBV19 and TRBJ1-5, with D possibly matching TRBD1 (5 bases). Per germline, CDR1 LNHDA and CDR2 SQIVND (reference sequence). There are 15 residues in the CDR3. V was clipped by 1 base and J by 5 bases, with 12 bases between them. In DNA, the CDR3 is TGTGCCAGTAGTATAGGGGCGGGACCCCATCAGCCCCAGCATTTT. Its protein is CASSIGAGPHQPQHF.

This chain links TRBV23-1 with TRBJ1-1; 11 bases fit TRBD1. TRBV23-1 is placed among ORFs of uncertain function. V trimming: 3 bases; J trimming: 1 base; junction bases outside the gene matches: 4. There are 16 residues in the CDR3. CDR3 DNA sequence: TGCGCCAGCAGTCACTCCGGACAGGGGGCGAACACTGAAGCTTTCTTT. This gives the protein CASSHSGQGANTEAFF.

The rearrangement links TRBV30 to TRBJ1-1; D is unresolved. V dropped 0 bases and J dropped 5 bases, with 16 bases sitting between them. Looked up from germline, CDR1 is GTSNPN and CDR2 is SVGIG (reference sequence). CDR3 length equals 15 residues. The CDR3 DNA reads TGTGCCTGGAGTGTATTGAACCGAGGGTGGACTGAAGCTTTCTTT. Translation gives CAWSVLNRGWTEAFF.

The J gene is TRBJ2-2, the V gene TRBV28; a possible D gene is TRBD2 (5 bases). V gave up 4 bases and J gave up 1 base, with 7 bases separating them. There are 14 residues in the CDR3. Looked up from germline, CDR1 is MDHEN and CDR2 is SYDVKM. The CDR3 here is CASSSGLNTGELFF. Written as DNA, the CDR3 is TGTGCCAGCAGTTCCGGACTGAACACCGGGGAGCTGTTTTTT.

The J gene is TRBJ1-2, the V gene TRBV6-5; 9 bases fit TRBD1. Germline CDR1 and CDR2: MNHEY and SVGAGI. The V and J ends lost 6 bases and 7 bases, in that order; junction bases with no gene match: 0. The CDR3 covers 11 residues. The DNA for the CDR3 is TGTGCCAGCAGGACAGGGGGTGGCTACACCTTC. The encoded protein is CASRTGGGYTF.